The T cell receptor beta chain under discussion was sequenced for a study of spatial heterogeneity in lung cancer. As for the study in general: Sequences of the beta chain were consistently detected in greater numbers than alpha-chain sequences. Raw reads contained each unique TCR and UMI combination more than ten times on average.

TCRdb processed the 5' RACE reads anew with MiXCR; each CDR3 protein has one entry. This table has around 2,400 distinct CDR3 sequences, just under 2% appearing once. As for time point: sample taken at primary tumor resection. The donor population consisted of about 75 patients with untreated, early-stage non-small cell lung cancer. Whole RNA from tumor, nontumor lung or frozen PBMC was sequenced unsorted. This clonotype is judged medium-sized. V was clipped by 4 bases and J by 0 bases, with 10 bases between them. The CDR3 consists of 15 residues. Germline CDR1 and CDR2: SGHTA and FQGNSA. V is TRBV7-2 and J is TRBJ2-1; TRBD1 is a possible D gene (6 bases). The source material was normal lung tissue next to the tumor, sampled at surgery. The TCR originated in a male donor with early-stage non-small cell lung cancer. CDR3 in amino acids: CASSSDSFSYNEQFF. The CDR3 bases are TGTGCCAGCAGCTCGGACAGCTTCTCCTACAATGAGCAGTTCTTC.